This T cell receptor (beta chain) was sequenced in a study of beta chain features in type 1 diabetes. Study-wide findings and caveats: Type 1 diabetes patients showed fewer insertions and more deletions at VDJ junctions.

To note about this clone: Its antigen is unknown.

Reverse transcription of all isolated RNA meant that expressed TCRB transcripts were sequenced. Sequenced by immunoSEQ multiplex PCR; TCRdb stores in-frame clones only, minus some. This sample carries tens of thousands of clones, roughly 49% of them seen once, and the ten largest clones take over 2%. This TCR was recovered from a young woman in good health. The sequenced material came from Tregs from blood.

CDR3 amino acids: CASSLEHGLNYGYTF. The CDR3 DNA reads TGTGCCAGCAGCTTAGAGCACGGACTAAACTATGGCTACACCTTC. The rearrangement uses TRBV7-8 and TRBJ1-2; D gene unclear. The germline CDR1 and CDR2 sequences are SGHVS and FQNEAQ. The V and J ends lost 1 base and 2 bases respectively, with 11 bases between them. The CDR3 length is 15 residues.